The entry below gives a single TCR beta chain sequence along with its context. TCRdb keeps only in-frame clones here, not all; method: immunoSEQ multiplex PCR. The table has some 90,000 clones, about 85% seen once; the top ten hold roughly 1.2%. CDR1 and CDR2 (germline): LGHDT, YNNKEL (reference sequence). The CDR3 sequence is 14 residues long. Trimming stripped 0 bases from V and 1 base from J, with 4 bases between. This sample was included in a study of control samples from healthy donors and cancer patients. Material: blood. The genes are TRBV3-1 (or the pseudogene TRBV3-2) and TRBJ2-4; D gene unclear. The origin of this receptor is a woman between 45 and 65 years old in good health. The CDR3 here is CASSQDRAKNIQYF. CDR3 in DNA: TGTGCCAGCAGCCAAGATAGGGCCAAAAACATTCAGTACTTC.